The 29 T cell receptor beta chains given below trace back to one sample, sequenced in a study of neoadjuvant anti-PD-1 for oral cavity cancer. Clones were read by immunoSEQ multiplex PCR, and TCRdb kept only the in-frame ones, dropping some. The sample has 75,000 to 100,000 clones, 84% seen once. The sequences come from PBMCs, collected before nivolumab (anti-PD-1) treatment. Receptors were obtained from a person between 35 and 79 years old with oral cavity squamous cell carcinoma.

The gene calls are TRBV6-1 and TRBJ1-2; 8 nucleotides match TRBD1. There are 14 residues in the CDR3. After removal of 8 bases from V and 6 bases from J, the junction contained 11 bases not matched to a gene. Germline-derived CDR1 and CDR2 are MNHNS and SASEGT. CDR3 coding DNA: TGTGCCAGCTCTGGACAGGGACAATCCAATGGCTACACCTTC. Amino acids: CASSGQGQSNGYTF.

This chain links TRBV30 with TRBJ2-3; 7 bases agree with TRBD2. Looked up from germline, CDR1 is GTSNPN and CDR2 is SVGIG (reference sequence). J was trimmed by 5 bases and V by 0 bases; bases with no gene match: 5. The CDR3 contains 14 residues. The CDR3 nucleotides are TGTGCCTGGAGTGTAAATGGCGGGGGAGATACGCAGTATTTT. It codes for CAWSVNGGGDTQYF.

CDR3 residues: CASSQTGTSGYEQYF. The CDR3 region has the DNA TGTGCCAGCAGCCAGACCGGGACTAGCGGTTACGAGCAGTACTTC. This sequence joins TRBV5-4 and TRBJ2-7, with 11 bases lining up with TRBD2. Germline trimming cut 4 bases from V and 4 bases from J; bases unmatched to any gene: 7. Looked up from germline, CDR1 is SGHNT and CDR2 is YYREEE (reference sequence). The CDR3 has 15 residues.

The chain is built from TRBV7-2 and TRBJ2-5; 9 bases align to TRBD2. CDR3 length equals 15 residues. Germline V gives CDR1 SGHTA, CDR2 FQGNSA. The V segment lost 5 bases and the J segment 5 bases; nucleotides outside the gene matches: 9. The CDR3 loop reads CASSTLAGVRETQYF. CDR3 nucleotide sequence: TGTGCCAGCAGCACCTTAGCGGGAGTTAGGGAGACCCAGTACTTC.

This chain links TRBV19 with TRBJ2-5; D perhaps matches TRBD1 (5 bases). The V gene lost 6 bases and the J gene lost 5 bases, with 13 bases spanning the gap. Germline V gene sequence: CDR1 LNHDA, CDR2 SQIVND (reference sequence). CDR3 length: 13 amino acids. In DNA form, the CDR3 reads TGTGCCAGTAGCAACCAAAAGGGGGAGACCCAGTACTTC. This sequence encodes CASSNQKGETQYF.

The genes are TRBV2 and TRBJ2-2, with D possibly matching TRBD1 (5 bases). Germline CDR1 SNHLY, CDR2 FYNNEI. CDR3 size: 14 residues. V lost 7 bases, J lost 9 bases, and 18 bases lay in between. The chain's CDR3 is CASKLGHSGWELFF. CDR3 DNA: TGTGCCAGCAAACTCGGACACAGTGGATGGGAGCTGTTTTTT. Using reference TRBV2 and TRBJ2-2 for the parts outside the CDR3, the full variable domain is EPEVTQTPSHQVTQMGQEVILRCVPISNHLYFYWYRQILGQKVEFLVSFYNNEISEKSEIFDDQFSVERPDGSNFTLKIRSTKLEDSAMYFCASKLGHSGWELFFGEGSRLTVL.

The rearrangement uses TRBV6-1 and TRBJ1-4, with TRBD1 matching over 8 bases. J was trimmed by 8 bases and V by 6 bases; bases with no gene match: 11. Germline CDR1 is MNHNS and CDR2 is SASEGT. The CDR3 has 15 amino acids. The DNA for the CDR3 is TGTGCCAGCAGGGAACTCGGACAGGGCGGAGAAAAACTGTTTTTT. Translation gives CASRELGQGGEKLFF.

The CDR3 protein is CASNQGTTAQPQHF. The CDR3 DNA reads as TGTGCCAGCAACCAAGGGACAACCGCTCAGCCCCAGCATTTT. The chain couples TRBV28 to TRBJ1-5, with a possible D match to TRBD1 (6 bases). The CDR3 runs to 14 residues. The V end was cut by 7 bases, the J end by 6 bases, with 16 bases between. Germline loops: CDR1 MDHEN, CDR2 SYDVKM.

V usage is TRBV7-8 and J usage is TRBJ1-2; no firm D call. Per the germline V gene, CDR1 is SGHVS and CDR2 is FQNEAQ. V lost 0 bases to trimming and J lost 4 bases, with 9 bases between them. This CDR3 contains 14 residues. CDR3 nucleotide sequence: TGTGCCAGCAGCTTAGCGCCCTTTAGCTATGGCTACACCTTC. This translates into CASSLAPFSYGYTF.

In DNA, the CDR3 is TGTGCCAGCAGCTTAGATATGGCCAGAAAAGCTTTCTTT. Encoded protein: CASSLDMARKAFF. The chain employs TRBV11-2 and TRBJ1-1, with no clear D. V was cut by 0 bases and J by 9 bases, with 11 bases left in between. This CDR3 is 13 amino acids long. Per the germline V gene, CDR1 is SGHAT and CDR2 is FQNNGV. The full variable domain, its missing parts supplied by reference TRBV11-2 and TRBJ1-1, is EAGVAQSPRYKIIEKRQSVAFWCNPISGHATLYWYQQILGQGPKLLIQFQNNGVVDDSQLPKDRFSAERLKGVDSTLKIQPAKLEDSAVYLCASSLDMARKAFFGQGTRLTVV.

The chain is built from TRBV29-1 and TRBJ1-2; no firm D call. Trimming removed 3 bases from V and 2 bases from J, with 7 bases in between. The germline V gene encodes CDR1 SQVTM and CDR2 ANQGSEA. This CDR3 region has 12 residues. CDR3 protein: CSVDTGNYGYTF. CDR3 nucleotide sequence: TGCAGCGTTGACACTGGGAACTATGGCTACACCTTC.

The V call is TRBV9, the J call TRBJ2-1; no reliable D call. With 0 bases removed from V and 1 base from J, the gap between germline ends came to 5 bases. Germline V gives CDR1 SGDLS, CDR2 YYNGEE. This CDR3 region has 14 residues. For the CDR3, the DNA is TGTGCCAGCAGCGTAGTGGCTTCCTACAATGAGCAGTTCTTC. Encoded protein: CASSVVASYNEQFF.

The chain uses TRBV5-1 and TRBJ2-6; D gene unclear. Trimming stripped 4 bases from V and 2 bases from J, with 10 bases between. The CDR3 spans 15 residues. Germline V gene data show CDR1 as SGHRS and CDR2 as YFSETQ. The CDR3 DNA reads TGCGCCAGCAGCCCCTGGAGCCCTGGGGCCAACGTCCTGACTTTC. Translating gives CASSPWSPGANVLTF.

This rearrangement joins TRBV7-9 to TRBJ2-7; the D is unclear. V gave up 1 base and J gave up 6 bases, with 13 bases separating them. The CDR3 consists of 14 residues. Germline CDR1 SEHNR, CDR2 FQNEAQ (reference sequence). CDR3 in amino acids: CASSLEAQAAEQYF. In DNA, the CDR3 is TGTGCCAGCAGCTTAGAGGCGCAGGCTGCCGAGCAGTACTTC.

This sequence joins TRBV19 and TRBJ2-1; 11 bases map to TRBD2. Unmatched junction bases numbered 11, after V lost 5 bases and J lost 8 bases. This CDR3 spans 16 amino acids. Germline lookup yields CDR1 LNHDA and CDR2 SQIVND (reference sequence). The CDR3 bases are TGTGCCAGTAGTTTAGCGGGAGGGCACCGCGTAGATGAGCAGTTCTTC. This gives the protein CASSLAGGHRVDEQFF.

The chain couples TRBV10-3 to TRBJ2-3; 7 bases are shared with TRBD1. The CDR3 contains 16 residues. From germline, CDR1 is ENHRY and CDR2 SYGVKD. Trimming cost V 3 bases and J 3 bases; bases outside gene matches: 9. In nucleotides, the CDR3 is TGTGCCATCAGTGAAAGACAGGGTGGCGTTACAGATACGCAGTATTTT. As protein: CAISERQGGVTDTQYF.

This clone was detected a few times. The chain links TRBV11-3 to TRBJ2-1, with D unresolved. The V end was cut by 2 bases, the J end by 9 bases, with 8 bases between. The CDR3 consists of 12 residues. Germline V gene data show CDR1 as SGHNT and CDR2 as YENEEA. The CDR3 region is CASSLKVGEQFF. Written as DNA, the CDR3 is TGTGCCAGCAGCTTAAAAGTGGGTGAGCAGTTCTTC.

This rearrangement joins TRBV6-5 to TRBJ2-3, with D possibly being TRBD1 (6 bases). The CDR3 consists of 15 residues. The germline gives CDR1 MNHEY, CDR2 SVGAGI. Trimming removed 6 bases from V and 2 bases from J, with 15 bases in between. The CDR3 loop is CASRQTGAITDTQYF. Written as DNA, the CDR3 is TGTGCCAGCAGACAGACAGGAGCGATCACAGATACGCAGTATTTT.

The CDR3 sequence is CASSQESLAASRYNEQFF. The CDR3 nucleotides are TGTGCCAGCAGCCAAGAGTCACTAGCGGCATCTCGCTACAATGAGCAGTTCTTC. This chain connects TRBV4-2 to TRBJ2-1, with 8 bases that match TRBD2. The V gene end was trimmed by 0 bases and the J gene end by 3 bases; junction bases not matched to a gene: 10. Germline CDR1 LGHNA, CDR2 YNFKEQ. CDR3 length: 18 residues.

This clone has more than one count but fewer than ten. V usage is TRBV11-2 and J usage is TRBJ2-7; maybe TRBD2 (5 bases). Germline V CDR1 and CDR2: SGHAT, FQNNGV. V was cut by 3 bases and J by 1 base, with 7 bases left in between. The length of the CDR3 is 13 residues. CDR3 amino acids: CASSFSGSYEQYF. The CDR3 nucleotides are TGTGCCAGCAGCTTTTCGGGATCCTACGAGCAGTACTTC.

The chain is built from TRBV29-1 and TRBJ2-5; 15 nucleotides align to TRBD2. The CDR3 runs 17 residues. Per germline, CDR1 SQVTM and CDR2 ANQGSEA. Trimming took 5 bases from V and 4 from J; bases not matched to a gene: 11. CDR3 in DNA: TGCAGCGTTCCGGGACTAGCGGGAGGAGTAAGAGGAGAGACCCAGTACTTC. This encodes CSVPGLAGGVRGETQYF.

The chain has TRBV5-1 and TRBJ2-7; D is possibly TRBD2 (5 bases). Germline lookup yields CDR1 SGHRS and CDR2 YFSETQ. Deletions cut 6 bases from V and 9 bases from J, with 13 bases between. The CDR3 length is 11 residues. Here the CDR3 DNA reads TGCGCCAGCAAGGCGGAGCGGTGGCAGTACTTC. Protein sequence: CASKAERWQYF. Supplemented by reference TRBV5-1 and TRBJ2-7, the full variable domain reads KAGVTQTPRYLIKTRGQQVTLSCSPISGHRSVSWYQQTPGQGLQFLFEYFSETQRNKGNFPGRFSGRQFSNSRSEMNVSTLELGDSALYLCASKAERWQYFGPGTRLTVT.

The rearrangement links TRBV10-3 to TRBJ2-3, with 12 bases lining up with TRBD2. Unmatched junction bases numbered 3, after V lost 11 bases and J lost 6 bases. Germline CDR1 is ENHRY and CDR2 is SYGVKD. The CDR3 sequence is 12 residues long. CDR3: CAAGLAGDTQYF. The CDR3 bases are TGTGCCGCGGGACTAGCGGGCGATACGCAGTATTTT.

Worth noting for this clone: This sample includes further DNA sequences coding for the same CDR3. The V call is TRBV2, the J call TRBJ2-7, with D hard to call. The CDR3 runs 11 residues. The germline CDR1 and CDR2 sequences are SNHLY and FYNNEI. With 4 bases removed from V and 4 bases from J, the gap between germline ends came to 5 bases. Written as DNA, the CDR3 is TGTGCCAGCAGTGCGGCTTACGAGCAGTACTTC. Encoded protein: CASSAAYEQYF.

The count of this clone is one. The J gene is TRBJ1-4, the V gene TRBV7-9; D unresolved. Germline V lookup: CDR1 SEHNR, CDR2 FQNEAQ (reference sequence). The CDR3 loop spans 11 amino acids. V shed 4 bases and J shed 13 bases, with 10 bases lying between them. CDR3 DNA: TGTGCCAGCAGCTCGGAGGGAGGACTGTTTTTT. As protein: CASSSEGGLFF.

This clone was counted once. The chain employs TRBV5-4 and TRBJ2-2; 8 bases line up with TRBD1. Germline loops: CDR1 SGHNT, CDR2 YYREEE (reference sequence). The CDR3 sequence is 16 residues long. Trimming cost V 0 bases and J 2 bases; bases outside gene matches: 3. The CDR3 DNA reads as TGTGCCAGCAGCTTGGAGCCAGGGGGCAACACCGGGGAGCTGTTTTTT. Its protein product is CASSLEPGGNTGELFF. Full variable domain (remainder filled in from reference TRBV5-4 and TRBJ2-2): ETGVTQSPTHLIKTRGQQVTLRCSSQSGHNTVSWYQQALGQGPQFIFQYYREEENGRGNFPPRFSGLQFPNYSSELNVNALELDDSALYLCASSLEPGGNTGELFFGEGSRLTVL.

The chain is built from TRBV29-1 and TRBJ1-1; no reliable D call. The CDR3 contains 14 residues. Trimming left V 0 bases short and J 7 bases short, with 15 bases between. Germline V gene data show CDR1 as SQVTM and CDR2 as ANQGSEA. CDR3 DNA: TGCAGCGTTGAAGATCCCGAGGCCCCGCGTGAAGCTTTCTTT. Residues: CSVEDPEAPREAFF.

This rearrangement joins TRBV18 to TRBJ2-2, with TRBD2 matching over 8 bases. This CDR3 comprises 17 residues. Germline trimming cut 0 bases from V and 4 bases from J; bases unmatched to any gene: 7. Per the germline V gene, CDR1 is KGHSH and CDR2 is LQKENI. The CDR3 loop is CASSPPRGAEGTGELFF. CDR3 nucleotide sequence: TGTGCCAGCTCACCACCGCGGGGGGCAGAAGGCACCGGGGAGCTGTTTTTT.

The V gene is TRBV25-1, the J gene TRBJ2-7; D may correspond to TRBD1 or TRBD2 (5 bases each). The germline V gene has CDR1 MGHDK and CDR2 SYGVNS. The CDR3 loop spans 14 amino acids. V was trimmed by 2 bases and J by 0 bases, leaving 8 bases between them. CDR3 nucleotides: TGTGCCAGCAGTGAAGGTGGGACCTCCTACGAGCAGTACTTC. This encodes CASSEGGTSYEQYF.